This T cell receptor beta chain was identified in a study of tumor and adjacent non-tumor tissue in lung cancer listed by TCRdb under 2018. Notes on the research overall: Of the cohort, roughly 12 patients had adenocarcinoma, 2 had squamous cell carcinoma and 1 had small cell lung cancer. Around 30 paired specimens, one tumor and one normal lung sample per patient, were profiled by TCRbeta CDR3 sequencing. Using bulk TCRbeta repertoires from 15 lung cancer patients, the study set lung tumor tissue side by side with matched distant non-tumor lung tissue. The 15 enrolled patients, of whom roughly 10 were men and 5 were women, were aged about 30 to 80 years and were diagnosed with TNM stage I to III disease. A total of 95 million to 150 million productive TCRbeta reads were generated by sequencing, corresponding to an average of around 4 million reads per sample.

Ends trimmed: V by 6 bases, J by 1 base; bases unmatched to a gene: 15. The CDR1 and CDR2 encoded by the germline V gene (reference sequence) are MNHNY and SVGAGI. The CDR3, from cysteine to phenylalanine, totals 18 residues. Just the 54-base CDR3 DNA is kept, in frame starting at base 1. This clonotype was counted many times. The antigen it recognizes is unknown. The input lacks base qualities; no much larger clone sits a single base away. The library was produced with multiplex PCR. TCRdb records Illumina HiSeq 2500 as the sequencer. TCRbeta libraries were built by three rounds of nested PCR using primers (Table S4), following protocols modified from ARM-PCR. PCR products of 200-500 bp were gel-excised and purified with the QIAquick gel extraction kit before sequencing. The authors' analysis ran thus. Trimmomatic was used to clean the reads, FLASH merged the cleaned reads into complete CDR3 sequences, and MiTCR assigned the sequences to V(D)J germline segments. Clonal diversity was calculated as the inverse Simpson's index using VDJtools. A read counted as productive if the sequence was in-frame and lacked a premature stop codon. In-frame beta chains were kept once TCRdb had trimmed the public reads at Q25 with fastp and called clones with MiXCR. Rows merge per CDR3 protein into single entries with the most common DNA and genes. The V and J calls were determined by TCRdb, not by the authors. Recorded for this sample are 90,000 to 110,000 distinct CDR3 sequences; about 63% of them occurred a single time. 15% to 20% of the sample comes from the top ten.

Bulk unsorted tissue served as the source for RNA extraction, and RNA quality was assessed using a NanoDrop ND-1000 and an Agilent 2100. Distant non-tumor tissue taken more than 3 cm from the tumor edge was used as the normal lung sample. Newly diagnosed lung cancer patients without prior chemotherapy who had been admitted for thoracic surgery in China between August and November 2014 were enrolled as donors. The study excluded patients who had received radiotherapy or chemotherapy before or who had another cancer at the same time. Surgical tissue pieces of about 1-2.2 cm3 were preserved in RNAlater solution and stored at -80 °C until use. What the study reported, not specific to this receptor: Only 15 or so patients were included in the cohort, and the need for larger samples and more detailed clinical data was noted by the authors. Peripheral blood was not sequenced, so blood TCRbeta repertoires were not examined in the lung cancer patients of the study. Neither the sequencing platform nor unique molecular identifiers are mentioned in the methods. Tumor tissue showed significantly higher TCR diversity (inverse Simpson) than normal lung tissue, at about 400 vs 150 (P = 0.0075, Mann-Whitney U test). The top 100 clones accounted for a significantly larger cumulative portion of the repertoire in normal lung than in tumor tissue. Younger patients had significantly higher TCR diversity, and higher tumor TCR diversity was associated with shorter overall and disease-free survival.

The sequenced sample consisted of distant non-tumor lung tissue. The receptor chain draws on TRBV6-6 and TRBJ2-5, and TRBD2 matches 9 of the central bases. The TCR sequence derives from a man between 60 and 75 years old with non-small cell lung cancer. The CDR3 corresponds to CASRKGVIAGEGQETQYF. The base sequence is TGTGCCAGCAGAAAAGGAGTGATAGCGGGGGAAGGCCAAGAGACCCAGTACTTC.